This T cell receptor beta chain was identified during a study of blood T cells in healthy people across ages. This clonotype was seen only a few times. Antigen specificity is unknown. The germline gene is not matched at one end of the junction; a read error may be the cause. CDR3 size: 17 residues. Germline loops: CDR1 SSHAT, CDR2 FNYEAQ (reference sequence). Overall study findings and caveats: PBMCs went unsorted, and a conclusive naive versus antigen-experienced comparison was therefore prevented.

PCR was performed a second time for 7 to 11 cycles using a sample-barcoded 5' primer and a J-beta primer mix. One entry per CDR3 protein, called by TCRdb with MiXCR from the 5' RACE reads. The table records some 940,000 distinct CDR3 sequences, around 29% of them present only once. The sample also formed part of further work on T cells of mothers and their children.

V is TRBV7-7 and J is TRBJ2-5, with TRBD2 matching 7 bases. The specimen was blood. The clonotype comes from a woman between 35 and 50 years old in good health. This chain's CDR3 is CASSLVGLAASQETQYF. For the CDR3, the DNA is TGTGCTAGCAGCTTAGTAGGTCTAGCGGCGAGCCAAGAGACCCAGTACTTC.